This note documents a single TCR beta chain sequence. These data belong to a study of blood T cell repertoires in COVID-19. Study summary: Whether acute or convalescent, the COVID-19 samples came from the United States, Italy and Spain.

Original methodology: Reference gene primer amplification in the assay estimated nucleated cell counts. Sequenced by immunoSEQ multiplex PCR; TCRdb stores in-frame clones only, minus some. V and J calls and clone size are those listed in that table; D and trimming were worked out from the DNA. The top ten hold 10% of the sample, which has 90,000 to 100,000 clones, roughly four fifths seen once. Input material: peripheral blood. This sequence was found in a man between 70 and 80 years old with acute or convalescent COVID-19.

The CDR3 spells CASTEGQGTYTIYF. Written as DNA, the CDR3 is TGTGCCAGCACCGAAGGACAGGGGACTTACACCATATATTTT. The V gene is TRBV6-5, the J gene TRBJ1-3, with TRBD1 matching over 9 bases. This CDR3 region has 14 residues. After removal of 7 bases from V and 8 bases from J, the junction contained 9 bases not matched to a gene. Germline V lookup: CDR1 MNHEY, CDR2 SVGAGI.